The 14 T cell receptor beta chains given below trace back to one sample, sequenced in a study of blood T cells in healthy people across ages. Primed by a sample-barcoded 5' primer and a J-beta primer mix, a second PCR proceeded for roughly 6 to 12 cycles. MiXCR, run by TCRdb on the 5' RACE reads, gives a single entry per CDR3 protein. The profile shows approximately 1.5 million distinct CDR3 sequences, about 35% of them singletons. The specimen was blood. The receptors stem from a woman aged 25-40 years in good health.

This clonotype has more than one count but fewer than ten. This chain joins TRBV27 and TRBJ2-3; TRBD1 matches at 7 bases. Germline CDR1 MNHEY, CDR2 SMNVEV (reference sequence). This CDR3 is built from 19 residues. With V trimmed by 1 base and J by 1 base, 14 bases remained unmatched. In DNA form, the CDR3 reads TGTGCCAGCAGTTTATGCTCCGGGACAGACGATCTATGCACAGATACGCAGTATTTT. Its translation is CASSLCSGTDDLCTDTQYF.

In this sample, this clonotype turned up a few times. The chain carries TRBV20-1 and TRBJ1-2, with D unresolved. CDR1 is DFQATT, CDR2 SNEGSKA, per germline (reference sequence). The ends were cut back, 7 bases at V and 8 bases at J, with 11 bases in the middle. This CDR3 has 10 amino acids. This CDR3 reads CSGRLGGYTF. CDR3 bases: TGCAGTGGTCGGCTGGGCGGCTACACCTTC.

This chain links TRBV7-8 with TRBJ2-7; a possible D gene is TRBD2 (6 bases). CDR3 length: 12 amino acids. From germline, CDR1 is SGHVS and CDR2 FQNEAQ. CDR3 bases: TGTGGATGGGGGGACCTTTCCTACGAGCAGTACTTC. Amino acids: CGWGDLSYEQYF.

With regard to this clonotype: A read error may be the cause here, since a much bigger clone is one base away. The gene calls are TRBV10-3 and TRBJ2-5; D gene unclear. This CDR3 comprises 13 residues. The germline CDR1 and CDR2 sequences are ENHRY and SYGVKD. CDR3 in DNA: TGTGCCATCAGTGACGAAGCGCAAGAGACCCGGTACTTC. This encodes CAISDEAQETRYF.

This clonotype was picked up a small number of times. This chain connects TRBV29-1 to TRBJ1-2; D possibly corresponds to TRBD1 (6 bases). The CDR3 is 15 residues long. Trimming took 4 bases from V and 4 from J, leaving 19 bases between them. Germline CDR1 SQVTM, CDR2 ANQGSEA. In DNA form, the CDR3 reads TGCAGCGTTGTCCCCCCCCTGGGCAGGGGCTATGGCTACACCTTC. It encodes CSVVPPLGRGYGYTF. The variable domain in full, completed from reference TRBV29-1 and TRBJ1-2, reads SAVISQKPSRDICQRGTSLTIQCQVDSQVTMMFWYRQQPGQSLTLIATANQGSEATYESGFVIDKFPISRPNLTFSTLTVSNMSPEDSSIYLCSVVPPLGRGYGYTFGSGTRLTVV.

This chain links TRBV5-5 with TRBJ2-1; tentatively, D is TRBD1 or TRBD2 (5 bases each). The germline V gene encodes CDR1 SGHKS and CDR2 YYEKEE (reference sequence). V was shortened by 3 bases and J by 10 bases, with 17 bases between the two germline ends. CDR3 length: 14 amino acids. CDR3 loop: CASSSGTPLGEQFF. CDR3 nucleotides: TGTGCCAGCAGCTCCGGGACCCCCTTGGGGGAGCAGTTCTTC.

This clonotype came up once. The chain is built from TRBV21-1 and TRBJ2-7; TRBD1, the table's D call, lacks a check against the DNA. Judging by the DNA end, TRBJ2-5 fits better; the J call may be wrong. TRBV21-1 is tagged as a pseudogene. The CDR3 contains 17 residues. The CDR3 DNA sequence: TGTGCCAGCAGCAATTATGCCAGGGTCTTGGATAAGGAGACCCAGTACTTC. Residues: CASSNYARVLDKETQYF.

The V and J genes are TRBV30 and TRBJ2-7; D is undetermined. Germline lookup yields CDR1 GTSNPN and CDR2 SVGIG (reference sequence). V was clipped by 5 bases and J by 1 base, with 12 bases between them. CDR3 size: 13 residues. DNA of the CDR3: TGTGCCTGGTCTGGACGGGCGTCCTACGAGCAGTACTTC. It yields the protein CAWSGRASYEQYF.

This chain uses TRBV28 with TRBJ2-1; 8 positions agree with TRBD1. Germline CDR1 is MDHEN and CDR2 is SYDVKM. The CDR3 totals 14 residues. V gave up 5 bases and J gave up 9 bases; unmatched junction bases: 9. CDR3 bases: TGTGCCAGCAGTCCCGACAGGGGTAAGACTGAGCAGTTCTTC. The encoded protein is CASSPDRGKTEQFF. The whole variable domain, remainder taken from reference TRBV28 and TRBJ2-1, is DVKVTQSSRYLVKRTGEKVFLECVQDMDHENMFWYRQDPGLGLRLIYFSYDVKMKEKGDIPEGYSVSREKKERFSLILESASTNQTSMYLCASSPDRGKTEQFFGPGTRLTVL.

This clonotype turned up a few times. The V gene is TRBV20-1, the J gene TRBJ1-2, with 10 bases aligning to TRBD1. The CDR3 consists of 16 residues. V was pared by 6 bases and J by 4 bases, with 14 bases of the junction left unmatched. Per germline, CDR1 DFQATT and CDR2 SNEGSKA (reference sequence). The CDR3 DNA sequence: TGCAGTGCCCCCAGAACCGGGACAGGGGTTGGCTATGGCTACACCTTC. Encoded protein: CSAPRTGTGVGYGYTF.

The V gene is TRBV2, the J gene TRBJ2-7; D possibly corresponds to TRBD2 (5 bases). The J call may be faulty, since TRBJ2-5 better matches the DNA end. Germline V gene sequence: CDR1 SNHLY, CDR2 FYNNEI. The CDR3 runs 14 residues. In DNA form, the CDR3 reads TGTGCCAGCAGTGATGAGGGCCACTCGGAGACCCAGTACTTC. This gives the protein CASSDEGHSETQYF.

This clonotype appeared many times. The chain has TRBV6-1 and TRBJ2-6; D gene unclear. The germline V gene encodes CDR1 MNHNS and CDR2 SASEGT. This CDR3 spans 14 amino acids. The germline V and J ends were trimmed by 3 bases and 0 bases, with 3 bases remaining between them. CDR3 sequence: CASSDFSGANVLTF. The CDR3 bases are TGTGCCAGCAGTGATTTCTCTGGGGCCAACGTCCTGACTTTC.

In its sample, this clonotype was seen a few times. The CDR3 coding sequence is TGTGCCAGCACCTACACCGATCCGGGGAGTCAGCCCCAGCATTTT. Translating it yields CASTYTDPGSQPQHF. The chain uses TRBV6-2 or TRBV6-3 and TRBJ1-5, with D unclear. V dropped 7 bases and J dropped 6 bases, with 19 bases sitting between them. CDR1 is MNHEY and CDR2 is SVGEGT in the germline V gene. The CDR3 extends over 15 amino acids.

This clonotype came up many times. The rearrangement uses TRBV9 and TRBJ1-5; D is uncertain. The CDR3 runs to 14 residues. The ends were cut back, 5 bases at V and 0 bases at J, with 9 bases in the middle. Germline V gene lookup returns CDR1 SGDLS and CDR2 YYNGEE. The CDR3 reads CASSVGDSNQPQHF. The CDR3 DNA sequence: TGTGCCAGCAGTGTCGGGGATAGCAATCAGCCCCAGCATTTT.